The sequence of this TCR beta chain was determined in a study of cytomegalovirus exposure and HLA in healthy donors (dated by TCRdb to the late 2010s). In terms of the full investigation: In an earlier analysis of 587 of the donors, 250 to 300 Gb of sequence data and some 100 million unique TCR beta sequences from 150 million to 200 million T cells were reported. A later analysis re-analyzed previously published TCR beta repertoires from 600 to 850 donors and added high-resolution HLA genotyping to study TCR occurrence patterns. Roughly 5 DR-DQ haplotypes were handled as single units for association and clustering, since linkage in the cohort was strong. Rather than drawing on any new phenotypic data, the later analysis identified candidate immune exposures from TCR beta sequences and the way those sequences occurred across donors. HLA typing covered class I and class II loci at four-digit resolution. Donor age, sex, ethnicity and CMV serostatus were compiled together with the repertoire data. A later genetic analysis took genome-wide SNP genotypes for about 55% of the 666 donors and used that subset as a discovery cohort. An earlier analysis of 587 of the donors applied high-throughput TCR beta sequencing to assess whether each TCR beta V gene segment acted as functional or pseudogenic. Among about 400 genotyped donors of the cohort, an average of around 220,000 unique TCR beta nucleotide sequences was sequenced per donor, of which about 19% were non-productive. All discovery cohort repertoires had been generated using a single sequencing platform. The study was designed to test whether signatures of past pathogen exposure could be identified by cataloging public T cell receptors. To predict cytomegalovirus infection status, the study brought together high-throughput TCR immunosequencing, statistical association of individual TCRs with disease status, and machine learning. An early release covering roughly 580 HLA-typed donors comprised about 300 gigabases of sequencing data and some 79 million unique TCR sequences. Using immunosequencing, the study profiled T cell repertoires from fewer than 700 subjects and related those repertoires to cytomegalovirus serostatus. In addition to the first cohort of 666 subjects, a separate validation cohort of around 110 different subjects was used. Of the roughly 390 genotyped donors, about 84% fell in the genetic ancestry cluster associated with self-reported Caucasian donors. Typing coverage varied by locus: roughly 629-630 donors for A, B, C, DRB1 and DQB1; more than 500 for DQA1; nearly 610 for DPA1; fewer than 480 for DPB1. The paper's findings and limits, for the study overall: HLA typing was unavailable for some donors at each locus, so association tests used only the typed subset. Assigning TCR associations to individual alleles was difficult when HLA alleles, especially DR and DQ, strongly co-occurred. According to the authors, the approach could potentially be generalized to other disease states and immunological phenotypes. In a later analysis, HLA-associated TCR beta chains were found to be more clonally expanded and to have lower generation probabilities than equally common non-associated chains. The sequencing pipeline was judged likely to have produced a cluster of highly shared sequence variants as a technical artifact. In vitro tests confirmed that a few of the cytomegalovirus-associated TCR beta chains recognize cytomegalovirus antigens. The earlier analysis of 587 of the donors excluded approximately 17 rarely observed V segments, including chromosome 9 orphons, because counts were too low. A later genetic analysis associated a missense DCLRE1C variant with V-gene and J-gene trimming of TCR beta chains, and an independent cohort replicated the association. Correlated functional status among segregating V segments might reflect linkage disequilibrium, but an unknown experimental factor could not be ruled out. In a later analysis, TCR association rates were found to vary across HLA loci, with the most associated TCRs seen for DRB1 alleles and the fewest for HLA-C alleles. For the cohort, immune exposure information was limited to CMV serostatus. The classifier was reported to diagnose cytomegalovirus status with high specificity and sensitivity in both the original and validation cohorts. Some IMGT-functional V segments, including TRBV6-2 and TRBV6-3, could not be told apart with the 87-base-pair reads, so those segments were excluded. Most TCR sequences were seen in very few donors, while some public TCRs were found in many individuals. In an earlier analysis of around 600 of the donors, most TCR beta V segments appeared in productive rearrangements about 87% or about 30% of the time, broadly matching IMGT annotations. A later analysis associated about 17,000 TCR beta sequences with specific HLA alleles at a false discovery rate of 0.05. A later analysis reported that several top co-occurrence clusters appeared linked to parvovirus B19, influenza, CMV and Epstein-Barr virus. The study listed approximately 150 TCR beta chains as associated with cytomegalovirus. A further reported finding was that TCR beta sequences accurately predicted the HLA-A and HLA-B alleles for most subjects in the first cohort. A later genetic analysis reported fewer N-insertions in productive TCRs among donors in an Asian-associated ancestry cluster than the roughly 700-donor mean. A later analysis found that most CMV-associated TCR beta chains appeared HLA-restricted, with HLA associations seemingly driven largely by CMV exposure. In this cohort, only TCR beta chains were sequenced, and detectable features were limited by the absence of alpha or paired-chain data. The presence/absence analyses assumed that sequencing depth was roughly uniform across donors, and that assumption may not be true.

The cohort consisted of 666 healthy bone marrow donors. Cohort members were all nominally healthy when sampled, although unrecorded immune exposures were likely present. The donor was CMV seropositive and belonged to the group of about 290 seropositive cohort members. Every donor gave a peripheral blood sample, and the peripheral blood mononuclear cells from that sample were used for TCR beta sequencing. Genomic DNA extraction from the blood cell samples was performed with the Qiagen DNeasy Blood Extraction Kit. On this clone itself: What antigen it recognizes has not been identified. No base quality information exists; no much larger clone differs at one position.

The library was built by means of the immunoSEQ multiplex PCR assay. For the multiplex PCR, a mixture combining 60 forward primers for TCR Vbeta segments and 13 reverse primers for TCR Jbeta segments was used. The CDR3 region of rearranged TCR beta genes was amplified from genomic DNA by a multiplex PCR assay. The Illumina HiSeq System was used to sequence the amplified TCR beta libraries as 87-base-pair reads. Concerning the study's data processing: In a later analysis, approximately 74 million unique TCR beta chains were counted across the 650 to 700 repertoires, and some 10 million of these chains were shared by at least two donors. Raw reads were error-corrected and collapsed into unique sequences by a nearest-neighbor algorithm in which closely related sequences were merged to remove PCR and sequencing errors. Alignment of CDR3 sequences to IMGT reference sequences was used to assign V, D and J gene segments. For a sequence to be retained, at least a six-nucleotide match to both a V gene segment and a J gene segment was required. A rearrangement was called productive if the CDR3 had no stop codons and remained in frame with V and J, and every other rearrangement was called non-productive. CDR3 was defined by IMGT convention, running from the second conserved V-encoded cysteine to the conserved J-encoded phenylalanine. The earlier analysis of 500 to 750 of the donors excluded any sequence lacking an unambiguous match to a single V gene segment. In an earlier analysis of some 590 of the donors, a V segment was called functional when productive rearrangements were above 56.7%, and segregating when the standard deviation between donors exceeded 5%. To diagnose cytomegalovirus status from the catalog of TCR beta chain sequences, a statistical classification framework was built. In a later analysis, V and J genes were assigned by comparing TCR nucleotide sequences against IMGT/GENE-DB human TR gene sequences. A later analysis assigned CDR3 sequences and most-parsimonious VDJ recombination scenarios with the TCRdist pipeline. In a later analysis, each TCR beta chain was defined by its CDR3 amino acid sequence together with its V-gene family, and reads lacking a unique V-gene family were excluded. In a later analysis, 550 to 650 highly shared, low-generation-probability nucleotide sequences were removed to address suspected cross-contamination and a sequencing artifact. In a later analysis, a clonal expansion index for each public chain was calculated from normalized within-repertoire ranks of inferred template counts. In a later analysis, generation probabilities were computed with a VDJ recombination model fitted to out-of-frame rearrangements, and the resulting probabilities were checked against IGoR. A later analysis scored TCR-TCR, TCR-HLA and TCR-CMV co-occurrence with hypergeometric tests, applying a repertoire-size bias correction to TCR pairs. In a later analysis, false discovery rates were estimated by permuting HLA or CMV assignments 20 times. In a later analysis, co-occurring TCRs were grouped using DBSCAN, with TCRdist sequence similarity added in when clustering inside HLA-allele-positive subsets. For co-occurrence clustering, repertoires with fewer than 30,000 or more than 120,000 public chains were excluded, along with about five repertoires with anomalous nucleotide sharing. TCRdb took this table from immuneACCESS and kept in-frame rearrangements with V and J called. Such tables lack part of the clones; where checked against another copy, unresolved V genes explain under half of the gap, and the rest is unexplained. Clonal size and the V and J genes are those of that table, whereas D and trimming came from the DNA. The sample yields about 69,000 clones; 60% to 75% were counted once. The top ten clones comprise 11% of the sample.

The CDR3 runs 15 residues from the cysteine to the phenylalanine. The sequence is cut down to CDR3 DNA, 45 bases in frame from base 1. The germline V gene yields SGHRS for CDR1 and YFSETQ for CDR2. The V and J ends are trimmed by 2 bases and 3 bases, leaving 14 bases between them. This TCR was recovered from a woman aged 55-69 years in good health and CMV-seropositive. The sequenced sample was PBMCs. This sequence uses TRBV5-1 and TRBJ1-1, with an unclear D gene assignment. The CDR3 sequence is CASSLLNMVDTEAFF. The DNA sequence is TGCGCCAGCAGCTTACTCAATATGGTCGACACTGAAGCTTTCTTT.